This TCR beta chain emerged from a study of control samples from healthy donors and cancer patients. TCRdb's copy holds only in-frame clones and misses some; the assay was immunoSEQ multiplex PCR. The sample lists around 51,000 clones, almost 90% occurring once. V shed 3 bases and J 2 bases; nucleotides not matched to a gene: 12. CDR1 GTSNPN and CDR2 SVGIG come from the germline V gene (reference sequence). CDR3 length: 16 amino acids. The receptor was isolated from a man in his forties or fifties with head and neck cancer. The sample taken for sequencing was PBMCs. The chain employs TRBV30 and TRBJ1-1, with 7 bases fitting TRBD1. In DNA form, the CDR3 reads TGTGCCTGGAGGGGAGACCGGGACAGAGTAAACACTGAAGCTTTCTTT. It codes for CAWRGDRDRVNTEAFF.